This T cell receptor (beta chain) comes out of a study of identical twins. Notes on the study in general: Analyses of zero insertions could be partly confounded by invariant MAIT and iNKT cells. An excess of low generation probability was shown by twin-shared out-of-frame alpha sequences. Memory repertoires lacked the insertion deficit that abundant cord blood beta clonotypes showed.

Template switching added a universal primer binding site, and final cDNA carried unique molecular identifiers. TCRdb reprocessed the 5' RACE reads via MiXCR and lists one record per CDR3 protein. Of roughly 260,000 distinct CDR3 sequences in the sample, over 11% were seen once. The CDR3 sequence is 16 residues long. V shed 2 bases and J shed 0 bases, with 13 bases lying between them. CDR1 and CDR2 (germline): SEHNR, FQNEAQ (reference sequence). For this clonotype: Its antigen is unidentified.

The chain links TRBV7-9 to TRBJ1-1; TRBD1 might be the D (6 bases). The receptor was derived from a woman aged 18-30 years in good health. Sequencing was performed on memory (CD45RO+) T cells sorted from blood. CDR3 region: CASSLYIGTLNTEAFF. As DNA, the CDR3 is TGTGCCAGCAGCTTATATATAGGGACACTGAACACTGAAGCTTTCTTT.